This T cell receptor beta chain was profiled in a study of OX40 agonist ivuxolimab in advanced cancers. On cycle 4 day 1 and cycle 7 day 1, as well as at baseline, blood was sampled. Comments on this clone: Its antigen is currently unknown.

Data came from immunoSEQ multiplex PCR; TCRdb stores just in-frame clones and leaves some out. The profile covers under 40,000 clones, with 81% appearing a single time and over 1.1% taken by the ten largest. The ends were cut back, 4 bases at V and 7 bases at J, with 20 bases in the middle. The germline V gene encodes CDR1 SGHRS and CDR2 YFSETQ. The CDR3 loop spans 16 amino acids. Study results and limitations: Clonal expansion by week 6 occurred in CD4+ and CD8+ blood T cells (at 0.1 to 3.0 mg/kg). Averaged across samples, CD8+ T cells carried more expanded clones than CD4+ did.

The clonotype originates from an adult with an advanced solid tumor such as melanoma, head and neck, liver or kidney cancer. The J gene is TRBJ1-4, the V gene TRBV5-1; D is perhaps TRBD1 (6 bases). Specimen: CD4+ or CD8+ T cells sorted from blood, collected in a trial of the OX40 agonist ivuxolimab. The CDR3 bases are TGCGCCAGCAGCCCGGCGGGGGGGCGTACTCGTGAAAAACTGTTTTTT. Translation gives CASSPAGGRTREKLFF.